The source of this TCR beta chain is a study of blood T cell repertoires in COVID-19. Study-level information: PBMCs, B-cell-depleted T cells, or T cells were the source of the cDNA or gDNA that made up the material.

Data came from immunoSEQ multiplex PCR; TCRdb stores just in-frame clones and leaves some out. This table holds about 250,000 clones, under 90% found once. Cohort 3 donors were reported recovered after two negative PCRs, clearance, or symptom resolution. The CDR3 sequence is 12 residues long. Germline V gene lookup returns CDR1 LNHDA and CDR2 SQIVND (reference sequence). With 3 bases removed from V and 14 bases from J, the gap between germline ends came to 11 bases. The specimen was PBMCs or T cells enriched from blood (not recorded which). The TCR sequence derives from a man aged 40-49 years who had recovered from COVID-19. This sequence joins TRBV19 and TRBJ1-6, with D unclear. In nucleotides, the CDR3 is TGTGCCAGTAGTATGGTGGCGGGGACCCTCCACTTT. This gives the protein CASSMVAGTLHF.